Described below is a single TCR beta chain sequence and its context. This sample was taken from a study of blood T cell repertoires in COVID-19. Study at large: Acute-phase and convalescent COVID-19 samples originated in the United States, Italy and Spain. Sample material is recorded as cDNA or gDNA derived from T cells, B-cell-depleted T cells, or PBMCs.

V was shortened by 5 bases and J by 1 base, with 15 bases between the two germline ends. Germline CDR1 and CDR2: SGHTA and FQGNSA. This CDR3 comprises 16 residues. Source study methods: Reference gene primer amplification gave estimated nucleated cell counts. Profiling relied on immunoSEQ multiplex PCR, and the TCRdb table lists in-frame clones only, not all of them. That table is the source of V, J and clone size, and D and trimming were worked out from the DNA. This repertoire shows tens of thousands of clones, about nine tenths found once; its top ten account for around 14%. This clonotype was obtained from a human donor with active COVID-19. The donor label of this sample is uncertain. The chain links TRBV7-2 to TRBJ1-3; a weak D match, TRBD1 (6 bases). Sequenced: peripheral blood. CDR3 bases: TGTGCCAGCAGCGACTCACAGGGTGCGTCTGGAAACACCATATATTTT. Translated, it gives CASSDSQGASGNTIYF.